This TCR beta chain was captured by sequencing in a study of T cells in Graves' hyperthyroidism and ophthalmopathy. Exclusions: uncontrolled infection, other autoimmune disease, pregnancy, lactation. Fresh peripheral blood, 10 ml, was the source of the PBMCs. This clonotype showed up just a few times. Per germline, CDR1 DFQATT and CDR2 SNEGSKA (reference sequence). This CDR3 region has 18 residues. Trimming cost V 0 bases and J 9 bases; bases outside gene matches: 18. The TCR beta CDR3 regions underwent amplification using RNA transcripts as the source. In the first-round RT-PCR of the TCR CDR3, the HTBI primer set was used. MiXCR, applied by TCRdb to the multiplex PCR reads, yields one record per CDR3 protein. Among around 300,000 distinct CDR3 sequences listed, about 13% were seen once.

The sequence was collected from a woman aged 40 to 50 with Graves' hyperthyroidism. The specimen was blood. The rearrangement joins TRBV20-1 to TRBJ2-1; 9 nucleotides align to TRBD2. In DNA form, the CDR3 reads TGCAGTGCTAGAGATCAGGCCACTAGCGGGTGGGGGTACGGTGAGCAGTTCTTC. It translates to CSARDQATSGWGYGEQFF.